Listed here are 26 T cell receptor beta chains from one sample, sequenced in a study of T cells in Graves' hyperthyroidism and ophthalmopathy (dated by TCRdb to the late 2010s). The library was produced with multiplex PCR. TCRdb names Illumina HiSeq 2000 as the instrument used. The TCR beta CDR3 regions were amplified from RNA transcripts. The TCR CDR3 was subjected to a first round of RT-PCR using the HTBI primer set and the Qiagen OneStep RT-PCR kit. The public sequencing data were trimmed at Q25 with fastp and processed into clonotypes with MiXCR by TCRdb, which kept only in-frame beta chains. For every CDR3 protein sequence, its rows merge into one entry that carries the most common genes and DNA. Counted in this sample were 550,000 to 850,000 distinct CDR3 sequences; around 20% of them appeared once. The top ten hold 16% of the sample. Input material: blood. These receptors all come from a woman between 45 and 60 years old with Graves' hyperthyroidism that later progressed to Graves' ophthalmopathy.

This clonotype was seen a handful of times. The rearrangement joins TRBV5-1 to TRBJ2-5; possible D gene TRBD1, 5 bases. The germline gives CDR1 SGHRS, CDR2 YFSETQ. The V and J ends lost 1 base and 5 bases respectively, with 12 bases between them. The CDR3 has 14 residues. The CDR3 bases are TGCGCCAGCAGCTTGACAGGTTATGCGGAGACCCAGTACTTC. Its protein is CASSLTGYAETQYF.

There are a few counts of this clonotype. Just one base apart from a much larger clone, this may be a read error. This chain joins TRBV3-1 and TRBJ2-3; perhaps TRBD2 as D (7 bases). Per the germline V gene, CDR1 is LGHDT and CDR2 is YNNKEL (reference sequence). There are 17 residues in the CDR3. For the CDR3, the DNA is TGTGCCAGCGGCCAAGGAGCTGGGGGGGCCCCCCTAGATACGCAGTATTTT. Amino acids: CASGQGAGGAPLDTQYF.

The rearrangement uses TRBV20-1 and TRBJ2-3; TRBD2 matches at 7 bases. The CDR3 extends over 16 amino acids. In germline, CDR1 is DFQATT, CDR2 SNEGSKA (reference sequence). After removal of 3 bases from V and 0 bases from J, the junction contained 9 bases not matched to a gene. CDR3 sequence (DNA): TGCAGTGCTAGTTTCCACAGGACTAGAAGCACAGATACGCAGTATTTT. Protein: CSASFHRTRSTDTQYF.

To note about this clonotype: This may stem from a read error, because a much larger clone lies one nucleotide away. V is TRBV20-1 and J is TRBJ1-2; D is uncertain. CDR1 and CDR2 from the germline V gene are DFQATT and SNEGSKA (reference sequence). The CDR3 totals 13 residues. The CDR3 bases are TGCAGAGCTAGTTTGGAGGCTAACTATGGCTACACCTTC. Translating gives CRASLEANYGYTF.

The V gene is TRBV19, the J gene TRBJ1-6; D gene unclear. V was pared by 3 bases and J by 7 bases, with 10 bases between. This CDR3 is built from 14 residues. CDR1 is LNHDA, CDR2 SQIVND, per germline (reference sequence). CDR3 coding DNA: TGTGCCAGTAGTATCACAGAAGGGAATTCACCCCTCCACTTT. It codes for CASSITEGNSPLHF.

This clonotype was detected many times. The rearrangement links TRBV20-1 to TRBJ2-5; 12 nucleotides line up with TRBD2. In germline, CDR1 is DFQATT, CDR2 SNEGSKA (reference sequence). V lost 6 bases to trimming and J lost 3 bases; unmatched junction nucleotides: 8. CDR3 length equals 15 residues. CDR3 in amino acids: CSAQSSGGAEETQYF. CDR3 in DNA: TGCAGTGCACAATCTAGCGGGGGGGCCGAAGAGACCCAGTACTTC.

CDR3 DNA sequence: TGTGCCATCAGGACAGGGATCGGCTACACCTTC. It is translated as CAIRTGIGYTF. V is TRBV10-3 and J is TRBJ1-2; TRBD1 aligns across 7 bases. Germline loops: CDR1 ENHRY, CDR2 SYGVKD. This CDR3 contains 11 residues. The V segment lost 6 bases and the J segment 8 bases; nucleotides outside the gene matches: 3.

This clonotype occurred a few times. This chain connects TRBV7-3 to TRBJ1-1; D not certain. The CDR3 runs 13 residues. V lost 2 bases and J lost 5, with 9 bases in between. Germline V gene data show CDR1 as SGHTA and CDR2 as FQGTGA. This CDR3 is CASSLSPRTEAFF. The CDR3, as DNA: TGTGCCAGCAGCTTATCCCCCCGGACTGAAGCTTTCTTT.

This clonotype has just a few counts. The rearrangement links TRBV27 to TRBJ1-4; the match to TRBD1 covers 7 bases. The CDR3 loop spans 16 amino acids. V was clipped by 10 bases and J by 8 bases; unmatched bases: 19. Germline CDR1 is MNHEY and CDR2 is SMNVEV (reference sequence). In nucleotides, the CDR3 is TGTGCCACCGCTAGGCAGGGGGGCGGGCTGAGCGAAAAACTGTTTTTT. Amino acid sequence: CATARQGGGLSEKLFF. The full variable domain, rest sourced from reference TRBV27 and TRBJ1-4, is EAQVTQNPRYLITVTGKKLTVTCSQNMNHEYMSWYRQDPGLGLRQIYYSMNVEVTDKGDVPEGYKVSRKEKRNFPLILESPSPNQTSLYFCATARQGGGLSEKLFFGSGTQLSVL.

The rearrangement uses TRBV4-1 and TRBJ2-4, with TRBD1 matching over 7 bases. This CDR3 comprises 16 residues. Germline V gene sequence: CDR1 MGHRA, CDR2 YSYEKL. After removal of 1 base from V and 0 bases from J, the junction contained 3 bases not matched to a gene. CDR3 loop: CASSQVQGRAKNIQYF. CDR3 DNA: TGCGCCAGCAGCCAAGTACAGGGGAGAGCCAAAAACATTCAGTACTTC.

The chain recombines TRBV20-1 with TRBJ1-3, with 7 nucleotides matching TRBD1. The CDR3 runs 14 residues. Germline values: CDR1 DFQATT, CDR2 SNEGSKA (reference sequence). The V and J ends lost 0 bases and 4 bases, in that order; junction bases with no gene match: 3. CDR3: CSARDPTGGNTIYF. CDR3 coding DNA: TGCAGTGCTAGAGATCCGACAGGGGGAAACACCATATATTTT.

This clonotype was recorded a few times. This sequence joins TRBV19 and TRBJ2-5, with D possibly being TRBD2 (5 bases). The CDR3 is 15 amino acids. Germline CDR1 is LNHDA and CDR2 is SQIVND (reference sequence). V dropped 0 bases and J dropped 2 bases, with 10 bases sitting between them. Written as DNA, the CDR3 is TGTGCCAGTAGTATAGAAGAGGGAAATCAAGAGACCCAGTACTTC. It encodes CASSIEEGNQETQYF.

This clonotype was detected only a few times. The chain uses TRBV5-1 and TRBJ1-1, with TRBD1 as a possible D gene (5 bases). Germline V CDR1 and CDR2: SGHRS, YFSETQ. Trimming removed 6 bases at V and 2 bases at J, with 14 bases between. The CDR3 has 14 amino acids. CDR3 coding DNA: TGCGCCAGCATGAGAGGGGCAGATAACACTGAAGCTTTCTTT. Translation gives CASMRGADNTEAFF.

This clonotype was seen repeatedly, ten times or more. The V call is TRBV9, the J call TRBJ2-1; TRBD2 might be the D (5 bases). V was pared by 0 bases and J by 5 bases, with 12 bases between. This CDR3 is built from 15 residues. CDR1 SGDLS and CDR2 YYNGEE come from the germline V gene. The CDR3 DNA is TGTGCCAGCAGCGTAGATCCGACCGGGAACAATGAGCAGTTCTTC. Its translation: CASSVDPTGNNEQFF.

This clonotype appeared a few times. The chain combines TRBV6-1 with TRBJ1-5; maybe TRBD1 (5 bases). V gave up 0 bases and J gave up 3 bases, with 9 bases separating them. Germline CDR1 MNHNS, CDR2 SASEGT. The CDR3 is made up of 15 amino acids. CDR3 residues: CASSEAGALNQPQHF. CDR3 DNA: TGTGCCAGCAGTGAAGCCGGGGCCCTCAATCAGCCCCAGCATTTT.

The V and J genes are TRBV5-1 and TRBJ1-1; D not certain. CDR1 and CDR2 (germline): SGHRS, YFSETQ. The CDR3 runs to 14 residues. Trimming took 4 bases from V and 1 from J, leaving 11 bases between them. The CDR3 DNA reads TGCGCCAGCAGCCCCCCGGACGGGAACACTGAAGCTTTCTTT. Protein: CASSPPDGNTEAFF.

This clonotype was counted ten times or more. CDR3 sequence: CSAAGTENQPQHF. Here the CDR3 DNA reads TGCAGTGCTGCCGGGACAGAGAATCAGCCCCAGCATTTT. This chain links TRBV20-1 with TRBJ1-5; the match to TRBD1 covers 7 bases. V was clipped by 5 bases and J by 4 bases; unmatched bases: 5. This CDR3 has 13 residues. CDR1 is DFQATT and CDR2 is SNEGSKA in the germline V gene (reference sequence).

This clonotype was seen many times. The chain employs TRBV3-1 and TRBJ1-2; D is uncertain. Germline V CDR1 and CDR2: LGHDT, YNNKEL (reference sequence). V lost 1 base and J lost 6, with 9 bases in between. This CDR3 comprises 13 residues. CDR3 residues: CASSQVGGNGYTF. Written as DNA, the CDR3 is TGTGCCAGCAGCCAAGTTGGCGGGAATGGCTACACCTTC.

The chain employs TRBV20-1 and TRBJ1-2; 8 bases are shared with TRBD1. The V segment lost 4 bases and the J segment 7 bases; nucleotides outside the gene matches: 5. Per the germline V gene, CDR1 is DFQATT and CDR2 is SNEGSKA (reference sequence). The CDR3 totals 12 residues. The CDR3 is CSANLDRAGYTF. The CDR3 bases are TGCAGTGCTAATTTGGACAGGGCTGGCTACACCTTC.

With respect to this clonotype: Just one base apart from a much larger clone, this may be a read error. The chain has TRBV3-1 and TRBJ2-1; D is unresolved. V gave up 0 bases and J gave up 4 bases, with 10 bases separating them. This CDR3 comprises 15 residues. The germline gives CDR1 LGHDT, CDR2 YNNKEL (reference sequence). This CDR3 reads CASSQDRARYNEQFF. CDR3 nucleotide sequence: TGTGCCAGCAGCCAAGATAGGGCCAGATACAATGAGCAGTTCTTC.

The gene calls are TRBV12-3 or TRBV12-4 and TRBJ1-2, with D perhaps matching TRBD1 (6 bases). CDR3 length: 12 amino acids. V was clipped by 8 bases and J by 2 bases, with 9 bases between them. The CDR3 bases are TGTGCCAGCGTCACAGGGAACTATGGCTACACCTTC. It translates to CASVTGNYGYTF.

This clonotype has only a few counts. This chain uses TRBV6-2 or TRBV6-3 with TRBJ2-1; 7 bases line up with TRBD2. J gave up 4 bases and V 0 bases, and 6 bases lay outside the gene matches. CDR1 and CDR2 (germline): MNHEY, SVGEGT. The CDR3 contains 16 residues. In DNA, the CDR3 is TGTGCCAGCAGTTACTCGATCCGGGGGGATTACAATGAGCAGTTCTTC. This translates into CASSYSIRGDYNEQFF.

The chain couples TRBV25-1 to TRBJ2-3; tentative D call: TRBD2 (5 bases). Germline V gene sequence: CDR1 MGHDK, CDR2 SYGVNS. The CDR3 has 14 amino acids. V was trimmed by 10 bases and J by 0 bases, leaving 14 bases between them. The CDR3 nucleotides read TGTGCCACCTGCGGGCGGATTAGCACAGATACGCAGTATTTT. Translated, it gives CATCGRISTDTQYF.

This clonotype was observed at least ten times. The V gene is TRBV5-5, the J gene TRBJ2-5, with D perhaps matching TRBD1 (5 bases). V lost 5 bases, J lost 2 bases, and 13 bases lay in between. The CDR3 totals 14 residues. Germline V gene lookup returns CDR1 SGHKS and CDR2 YYEKEE (reference sequence). The chain's CDR3 is CASSSDSLQETQYF. Here the CDR3 DNA reads TGTGCCAGCAGTTCCGACAGTTTGCAAGAGACCCAGTACTTC.

This clonotype was seen a handful of times. The V call is TRBV3-1, the J call TRBJ1-5; D gene unclear. Between the trimmed V and J ends, which lost 1 base and 0 bases, there was a span of 10 bases. Germline assignment: CDR1 LGHDT and CDR2 YNNKEL (reference sequence). The CDR3 has 16 amino acids. The CDR3 sequence: CASSQGVLLSNQPQHF. CDR3 in DNA: TGTGCCAGCAGCCAAGGAGTGCTTCTTAGCAATCAGCCCCAGCATTTT. The full variable domain, in which reference TRBV3-1 and TRBJ1-5 provide the parts outside the CDR3, is DTAVSQTPKYLVTQMGNDKSIKCEQNLGHDTMYWYKQDSKKFLKIMFSYNNKELIINETVPNRFSPKSPDKAHLNLHINSLELGDSAVYFCASSQGVLLSNQPQHFGDGTRLSIL.

This clonotype has a handful of counts. The chain has TRBV19 and TRBJ1-1; a weak D match, TRBD1 (5 bases). CDR1 and CDR2 from the germline V gene are LNHDA and SQIVND (reference sequence). CDR3 size: 15 residues. The V and J ends lost 8 bases and 0 bases respectively, with 16 bases between them. CDR3 loop: CASGKIQEMNTEAFF. The CDR3, as DNA: TGTGCCAGTGGTAAAATACAGGAGATGAACACTGAAGCTTTCTTT. The variable domain in full, with the rest retrieved from reference TRBV19 and TRBJ1-1, is DGGITQSPKYLFRKEGQNVTLSCEQNLNHDAMYWYRQDPGQGLRLIYYSQIVNDFQKGDIAEGYSVSREKKESFPLTVTSAQKNPTAFYLCASGKIQEMNTEAFFGQGTRLTVV.